One sample yielded the 28 T cell receptor beta chains listed below, sequenced in a study of identical twins. TCRdb analysed the 5' RACE reads with MiXCR anew, one entry per CDR3 protein. The sample has around 1.7 million distinct CDR3 sequences; about 31% are singletons. Specimen: cord blood. All receptors come from a newborn girl in good health.

This clonotype was seen more than once but under ten times. The chain joins TRBV24-1 to TRBJ1-1; D remains unclear. V was shortened by 7 bases and J by 1 base, with 6 bases between the two germline ends. The CDR3 is 12 amino acids. The germline V gene has CDR1 KGHDR and CDR2 SFDVKD. The CDR3 is CATRGSNTEAFF. CDR3 nucleotides: TGTGCCACCAGGGGGTCGAACACTGAAGCTTTCTTT.

This clonotype was detected once. The rearrangement links TRBV20-1 to TRBJ1-1; 9 bases are shared with TRBD1. V gave up 3 bases and J gave up 4 bases; unmatched junction bases: 6. CDR3 length equals 14 residues. CDR1 is DFQATT, CDR2 SNEGSKA, per germline (reference sequence). The CDR3 DNA reads as TGCAGTGCTAGGGACGGACAGGGGAGCACTGAAGCTTTCTTT. Amino acids: CSARDGQGSTEAFF.

The chain has TRBV21-1 and TRBJ1-2; the table gives TRBD1 as D, unverified against the DNA. TRBV21-1 is shown as a pseudogene. The CDR3 totals 12 residues. The CDR3 sequence is CASSKNRGGYTF. CDR3 in DNA: TGTGCCAGCAGCAAAAATAGGGGGGGCTACACCTTC.

V usage is TRBV12-5 and J usage is TRBJ2-1, with D tentatively TRBD1 or TRBD2 (5 bases each). The CDR3 contains 17 residues. Germline CDR1 is LGHNT and CDR2 is FRNRAP. Trimming removed 0 bases at V and 1 base at J, with 13 bases between. The CDR3 region is CASGLVRTGPSYNEQFF. For the CDR3, the DNA is TGTGCTAGTGGTTTGGTAAGGACGGGACCGTCCTACAATGAGCAGTTCTTC.

This clonotype has just a few counts. CDR3 bases: TGCAGCGTTGTTCGGACAGGGGGCTACAATGAGCAGTACTTC. Protein: CSVVRTGGYNEQYF. J is TRBJ2-5 and V is TRBV29-1; 11 nucleotides align to TRBD1. Per the germline V gene, CDR1 is SQVTM and CDR2 is ANQGSEA. The V gene end was trimmed by 4 bases and the J gene end by 11 bases; junction bases not matched to a gene: 12. The length of the CDR3 is 14 residues.

CDR3 sequence (DNA): TGTGCCAGCAGTTTACGATCCACAGGGAAGGAGGGCTACACCTTC. It yields the protein CASSLRSTGKEGYTF. This sequence joins TRBV27 and TRBJ1-2, with a possible D match to TRBD1 (6 bases). The V gene's germline CDR1 is MNHEY and CDR2 SMNVEV (reference sequence). The ends were cut back, 2 bases at V and 8 bases at J, with 18 bases in the middle. This CDR3 has 15 residues.

This clonotype has a count of ten or more. The V and J genes are TRBV7-9 and TRBJ1-2, with TRBD1 matching over 8 bases. The CDR3 is 13 amino acids. CDR1 and CDR2 from the germline V gene are SEHNR and FQNEAQ (reference sequence). The V and J ends lost 1 base and 6 bases, in that order; junction bases with no gene match: 1. The CDR3 DNA sequence: TGTGCCAGCAGCTTAGGGACAGGGAATGGCTACACCTTC. Translated: CASSLGTGNGYTF.

The chain couples TRBV28 to TRBJ2-1; TRBD2 is a possible D gene (7 bases). The CDR3 has 15 amino acids. Germline CDR1 reads MDHEN; CDR2 reads SYDVKM. With 3 bases removed from V and 7 bases from J, the gap between germline ends came to 16 bases. The CDR3 loop reads CASSLLAETGNEQFF. The CDR3 DNA follows: TGTGCCAGCAGTTTGCTAGCGGAAACAGGGAATGAGCAGTTCTTC.

The chain recombines TRBV5-1 with TRBJ2-1, with D unclear. Trimming removed 1 base at V and 0 bases at J, with 8 bases between. CDR3 length equals 15 residues. Germline V gene data show CDR1 as SGHRS and CDR2 as YFSETQ. CDR3 nucleotide sequence: TGCGCCAGCAGCTTGAATTTGGGCTCCTACAATGAGCAGTTCTTC. It codes for CASSLNLGSYNEQFF.

The rearrangement links TRBV28 to TRBJ2-2; D is unresolved. Trimming pared 4 bases from V and 4 bases from J, leaving 19 bases between. This CDR3 has 17 amino acids. Germline CDR1 is MDHEN and CDR2 is SYDVKM. CDR3 region: CASSSSYRTLGTGELFF. For the CDR3, the DNA is TGTGCCAGCAGTTCCTCCTACCGGACCCTGGGCACCGGGGAGCTGTTTTTT.

The rearrangement joins TRBV20-1 to TRBJ2-7, with D tentatively TRBD1 or TRBD2 (5 bases each). There are 15 residues in the CDR3. Germline V gives CDR1 DFQATT, CDR2 SNEGSKA (reference sequence). V lost 3 bases and J 2 bases, leaving 17 bases between the germline ends. CDR3 nucleotides: TGCAGTGCTAGGGGGGAATGGGGGTCACCCTACGAGCAGTACTTC. Its translation: CSARGEWGSPYEQYF.

V usage is TRBV28 and J usage is TRBJ1-2; 8 bases fit TRBD1. V was pared by 5 bases and J by 8 bases, with 13 bases of the junction left unmatched. The CDR3 contains 15 residues. In germline, CDR1 is MDHEN, CDR2 SYDVKM. The CDR3 reads CASSGSATGAQGYTF. In nucleotides, the CDR3 is TGTGCCAGCAGTGGCTCGGCGACAGGGGCTCAAGGCTACACCTTC.

This clonotype was counted only a few times. V usage is TRBV7-2 and J usage is TRBJ2-5; 7 nucleotides match TRBD2. Per the germline V gene, CDR1 is SGHTA and CDR2 is FQGNSA. This CDR3 has 15 amino acids. This CDR3 is CASGYAAASPETQYF. CDR3 DNA sequence: TGTGCTAGCGGGTATGCGGCGGCCTCGCCAGAGACCCAGTACTTC. Combining the CDR3 with reference TRBV7-2 and TRBJ2-5 gives the whole variable domain GAGVSQSPSNKVTEKGKDVELRCDPISGHTALYWYRQSLGQGLEFLIYFQGNSAPDKSGLPSDRFSAERTGGSVSTLTIQRTQQEDSAVYLCASGYAAASPETQYFGPGTRLLVL.

This clonotype was counted between two and nine times. The gene calls are TRBV6-1 and TRBJ2-4; TRBD2 matches at 8 bases. The J call is uncertain, as TRBJ2-7 better fits the DNA end. Germline CDR1 is MNHNS and CDR2 is SASEGT. This CDR3 region has 15 residues. CDR3 nucleotides: TGTGCCAGCAGTGTAGCCGCGGGGGGAGCCTACGAGCAGTACTTC. Its protein product is CASSVAAGGAYEQYF.

The chain uses TRBV21-1 and TRBJ2-5; TRBD2, the D gene given by the table, was not confirmed from the DNA. TRBV21-1 is classified as a pseudogene. The CDR3 covers 17 residues. The CDR3 nucleotides read TGTGCCAGCAGCAAAAAATCTAGCGGTCAAAACGGCAATGAGCAGTACTTC. Its protein is CASSKKSSGQNGNEQYF.

This clonotype was seen many times. CDR3 sequence (DNA): TGCAGCGTTGGACGGGGCACAGATACGCAGTATTTT. Its translation is CSVGRGTDTQYF. This chain joins TRBV29-1 and TRBJ2-3; D gene uncertain. Between the trimmed V and J ends, which lost 4 bases and 1 base, there was a span of 6 bases. CDR3 length: 12 amino acids. The germline CDR1 and CDR2 sequences are SQVTM and ANQGSEA.

The V and J genes are TRBV20-1 and TRBJ2-7, with a weak D call TRBD2 (6 bases). Germline CDR1 reads DFQATT; CDR2 reads SNEGSKA (reference sequence). Deletions cut 2 bases from V and 7 bases from J, with 18 bases between. This CDR3 contains 14 residues. The CDR3 region has the DNA TGCAGTGCTAGATCGGGAGTATTTATCTATGAGCAGTACTTC. This translates into CSARSGVFIYEQYF.

The gene calls are TRBV12-3 or TRBV12-4 and TRBJ1-1, with D hard to call. The CDR3 has 12 amino acids. V was pared by 3 bases and J by 11 bases, with 13 bases between. The CDR3 DNA reads as TGTGCCAGCAGTTTTAGGCTCCGAGGGGCTTTCTTT. It codes for CASSFRLRGAFF.

This clonotype was counted a few times. The chain uses TRBV6-6 and TRBJ1-5, with TRBD1 matching over 9 bases. Per the germline V gene, CDR1 is MNHNY and CDR2 is SVGAGI (reference sequence). The CDR3 spans 14 residues. V was pared by 7 bases and J by 5 bases, with 6 bases of the junction left unmatched. CDR3 amino acids: CASTPGTGYQPQHF. The CDR3 DNA follows: TGTGCCAGCACCCCCGGGACAGGGTATCAGCCCCAGCATTTT.

The CDR3 DNA sequence: TGTGCCAGCAGTTTAGTTCGGGAGACTGAGCAGTACTTC. Protein: CASSLVRETEQYF. This chain connects TRBV12-3 or TRBV12-4 to TRBJ2-5; D may be TRBD2 (6 bases). Trimming shortened V by 1 base and J by 11 bases, and 14 bases separated the two germline ends. The CDR3 extends over 13 amino acids.

The CDR3 spells CASSLRDRLTYNEQYF. For the CDR3, the DNA is TGTGCCAGCAGCCTCCGGGACCGCCTAACCTACAATGAGCAGTACTTC. The gene calls are TRBV7-2 and TRBJ2-7, with D possibly being TRBD1 or TRBD2 (5 bases each). Germline V gene sequence: CDR1 SGHTA, CDR2 FQGNSA. The CDR3 runs 16 residues. The V and J ends lost 5 bases and 7 bases respectively, with 24 bases between them.

This chain connects TRBV6-5 to TRBJ2-1; D is possibly TRBD1 or TRBD2 (5 bases each). V shed 7 bases and J shed 6 bases, with 16 bases lying between them. Germline CDR1 and CDR2: MNHEY and SVGAGI. The CDR3 sequence is 14 residues long. CDR3 nucleotide sequence: TGTGCCAGCAAAGCAACCCGGGACCGCAATGAGCAGTTCTTC. This gives the protein CASKATRDRNEQFF.

The CDR3 DNA is TGTGCCAGCAGTGGTGACAGGGGAGGTATCGGCTACACCTTC. Translation gives CASSGDRGGIGYTF. The rearrangement uses TRBV6-4 and TRBJ1-2, with 8 bases lining up with TRBD1. This CDR3 is built from 14 residues. CDR1 is MRHNA and CDR2 is SNTAGT in the germline V gene. Germline trimming cut 4 bases from V and 8 bases from J; bases unmatched to any gene: 9.

V usage is TRBV10-1 and J usage is TRBJ1-4; D unresolved. Germline lookup yields CDR1 WNHNN and CDR2 SYGVQD (reference sequence). The CDR3 runs to 14 residues. Trimming took off 3 bases at V and 7 bases at J, with 12 bases between the two ends. The CDR3 protein is CASSDAPLGEKLFF. The CDR3 DNA sequence: TGCGCCAGCAGTGACGCCCCGCTGGGTGAAAAACTGTTTTTT.

In this sample, this clonotype turned up a few times. The gene calls are TRBV27 and TRBJ2-1; no firm D call. CDR3 size: 14 residues. V lost 1 base to trimming and J lost 6 bases, with 10 bases between them. Germline V lookup: CDR1 MNHEY, CDR2 SMNVEV (reference sequence). CDR3 amino acids: CASSLWAMGNEQFF. DNA for the CDR3: TGTGCCAGCAGTTTATGGGCAATGGGCAATGAGCAGTTCTTC.

This clonotype was seen a few times. V is TRBV5-1 and J is TRBJ2-3; TRBD2 matches 8 bases. The CDR3 totals 15 residues. Germline CDR1 and CDR2: SGHRS and YFSETQ. Losses at the gene ends were 0 bases for V and 2 bases for J; bases not matched to a gene: 2. This CDR3 reads CASSLERGPTDTQYF. The CDR3 DNA reads TGCGCCAGCAGCTTGGAGCGGGGGCCCACAGATACGCAGTATTTT.

The chain recombines TRBV5-4 with TRBJ2-1, with 8 bases lining up with TRBD1. After removal of 2 bases from V and 5 bases from J, the junction contained 9 bases not matched to a gene. Germline V CDR1 and CDR2: SGHNT, YYREEE (reference sequence). The CDR3 covers 16 residues. DNA of the CDR3: TGTGCCAGCAGCTTTAGAGCCGGGACAGGAAACAATGAGCAGTTCTTC. The encoded protein is CASSFRAGTGNNEQFF.

This rearrangement joins TRBV5-1 to TRBJ1-2; D gene unclear. V was pared by 0 bases and J by 0 bases, with 9 bases between. The CDR3 has 15 amino acids. Germline CDR1 is SGHRS and CDR2 is YFSETQ. DNA for the CDR3: TGCGCCAGCAGCTTGGTTGAGGAGACTAACTATGGCTACACCTTC. It codes for CASSLVEETNYGYTF.